The 20 T cell receptor beta chains in this list originate from one sample, sequenced in a study of patients and donors after allogeneic stem cell transplantation. TCRdb reprocessed the RT-PCR reads via MiXCR and lists one record per CDR3 protein. The table lists some 960,000 distinct CDR3 sequences, under 20% of them singletons, with 6% in the top ten. Sequencing input: blood, either unsorted or a sorted T cell fraction (not recorded which). These receptors all stem from a human donor who was either an allogeneic HSCT recipient or a stem cell or donor lymphocyte infusion donor (not recorded which). It is not recorded whose cells these are; they may come from a transplant donor.

In its sample, this clonotype was seen a few times. The V call is TRBV20-1, the J call TRBJ1-2; D ambiguous. The CDR3 runs to 11 residues. The ends were cut back, 0 bases at V and 6 bases at J, with 5 bases in the middle. In germline, CDR1 is DFQATT, CDR2 SNEGSKA (reference sequence). The CDR3 nucleotides read TGCAGTGCTAGAGACAGCAATGGCTACACCTTC. Its translation: CSARDSNGYTF.

The genes are TRBV27 and TRBJ2-1, with 13 positions matching TRBD2. Germline loops: CDR1 MNHEY, CDR2 SMNVEV (reference sequence). This CDR3 contains 16 residues. J lost 6 bases, V lost 5 bases, and 7 bases had no gene match. CDR3 sequence: CASSPRTSGGVNEQFF. In DNA, the CDR3 is TGTGCCAGCAGTCCCCGGACTAGCGGGGGCGTCAATGAGCAGTTCTTC.

This clonotype was detected many times. One end of the junction is discordant with germline, which a read error may explain. J is TRBJ2-1 and V is TRBV5-1; perhaps TRBD1 as D (5 bases). The CDR3 loop spans 12 amino acids. Looked up from germline, CDR1 is SGHRS and CDR2 is YFSETQ. The CDR3 coding sequence is TGTGCCAGCAGTTCAGGGTACAATGAGCAGTTCTTC. It encodes CASSSGYNEQFF.

The chain is built from TRBV7-9 and TRBJ1-2; D remains unclear. V was cut by 0 bases and J by 6 bases, with 5 bases left in between. The germline CDR1 and CDR2 sequences are SEHNR and FQNEAQ (reference sequence). The CDR3 contains 12 residues. Here the CDR3 reads CASSLALDGYTF. The CDR3 nucleotides read TGTGCCAGCAGCTTAGCGCTAGATGGCTACACCTTC.

The rearrangement joins TRBV29-1 to TRBJ2-3; no definite D call. The CDR3 runs 14 residues. Germline V CDR1 and CDR2: SQVTM, ANQGSEA. V lost 5 bases to trimming and J lost 5 bases, with 17 bases between them. The CDR3 protein is CSVPGLTNGDTQYF. CDR3 DNA sequence: TGCAGCGTTCCGGGCCTCACGAACGGAGATACGCAGTATTTT.

This clonotype was detected ten times or more. The chain joins TRBV6-1 to TRBJ2-7; unclear D gene. The CDR3 sequence is 16 residues long. V lost 7 bases and J lost 0, with 19 bases in between. CDR1 and CDR2 from the germline V gene are MNHNS and SASEGT. In nucleotides, the CDR3 is TGTGCCAGCAATGCTCTGATCAGATATAGCTCCTACGAGCAGTACTTC. It yields the protein CASNALIRYSSYEQYF.

This clonotype was found many times. The chain is built from TRBV27 and TRBJ2-7; 8 bases are shared with TRBD1. Germline-derived CDR1 and CDR2 are MNHEY and SMNVEV (reference sequence). Germline trimming cut 4 bases from V and 4 bases from J; bases unmatched to any gene: 3. The CDR3 consists of 13 residues. This CDR3 reads CASSYGTGYEQYF. For the CDR3, the DNA is TGTGCCAGCAGTTATGGGACAGGATACGAGCAGTACTTC.

This clonotype showed up just a few times. The rearrangement uses TRBV28 and TRBJ1-6; no firm D call. Germline loops: CDR1 MDHEN, CDR2 SYDVKM. V was cut by 2 bases and J by 9 bases, with 5 bases left in between. The CDR3 spans 12 residues. CDR3 DNA: TGTGCCAGCAGTTTAAGTCCTTCACCCCTCCACTTT. Protein sequence: CASSLSPSPLHF. Together with reference TRBV28 and TRBJ1-6, the CDR3 gives the full variable domain: DVKVTQSSRYLVKRTGEKVFLECVQDMDHENMFWYRQDPGLGLRLIYFSYDVKMKEKGDIPEGYSVSREKKERFSLILESASTNQTSMYLCASSLSPSPLHFGNGTRLTVT.

This clonotype was recorded many times. The chain has TRBV12-3 or TRBV12-4 and TRBJ2-1, with TRBD2 matching 11 bases. This CDR3 has 15 residues. With V trimmed by 3 bases and J by 5 bases, 3 bases remained unmatched. DNA for the CDR3: TGTGCCAGCAGTTTGGAACTAGCGGGGGACAATGAGCAGTTCTTC. This sequence encodes CASSLELAGDNEQFF.

The V and J genes are TRBV7-9 and TRBJ2-7; D possibly corresponds to TRBD1 (5 bases). CDR1 and CDR2 (germline): SEHNR, FQNEAQ (reference sequence). The CDR3 is 14 amino acids. Trimming took off 1 base at V and 3 bases at J, with 10 bases between the two ends. The CDR3 DNA reads TGTGCCAGCAGCTTAGAGCAGGGCCTCTACGAGCAGTACTTC. Translated: CASSLEQGLYEQYF. Complete variable domain (other parts from reference TRBV7-9 and TRBJ2-7): DTGVSQNPRHKITKRGQNVTFRCDPISEHNRLYWYRQTLGQGPEFLTYFQNEAQLEKSRLLSDRFSAERPKGSFSTLEIQRTEQGDSAMYLCASSLEQGLYEQYFGPGTRLTVT.

This clonotype was picked up a small number of times. This chain joins TRBV27 and TRBJ2-1; 15 bases match TRBD2. Germline CDR1 is MNHEY and CDR2 is SMNVEV (reference sequence). The trim removed 5 bases at V and 5 bases at J, leaving 7 bases unmatched. The CDR3 contains 17 residues. This chain's CDR3 is CASSPLRTSGRDNEQFF. In DNA, the CDR3 is TGTGCCAGCAGTCCCCTGCGGACTAGCGGGAGGGACAATGAGCAGTTCTTC.

V and J are TRBV19 and TRBJ2-2, with TRBD2 matching 10 bases. Germline CDR1 LNHDA, CDR2 SQIVND (reference sequence). V dropped 3 bases and J dropped 4; count of bases not matched to a gene: 2. The CDR3 covers 15 residues. The chain's CDR3 is CASSIGTSVTGELFF. The CDR3 nucleotides read TGTGCCAGTAGTATTGGGACTAGCGTCACCGGGGAGCTGTTTTTT.

The J gene is TRBJ2-6, the V gene TRBV27; 7 bases line up with TRBD1. The ends lost 4 bases at V and 2 bases at J; junction bases unmatched: 5. This CDR3 contains 16 residues. In germline, CDR1 is MNHEY, CDR2 SMNVEV (reference sequence). The CDR3 sequence is CASSSFDRAGANVLTF. CDR3 in DNA: TGTGCCAGCAGTTCCTTCGACAGGGCTGGGGCCAACGTCCTGACTTTC.

This chain joins TRBV15 and TRBJ1-1, with D possibly TRBD1 on 6 matching bases. CDR1 LNHNV and CDR2 YYDKDF come from the germline V gene (reference sequence). The CDR3 has 15 residues. Trimming took 9 bases from V and 0 from J, leaving 17 bases between them. CDR3 in amino acids: CATGGRGSLNTEAFF. In nucleotides, the CDR3 is TGTGCCACAGGGGGTCGGGGGTCCCTGAACACTGAAGCTTTCTTT.

The chain recombines TRBV12-3 or TRBV12-4 with TRBJ1-5, with a weak D call TRBD1 (5 bases). Trimming shortened V by 3 bases and J by 0 bases, and 12 bases separated the two germline ends. CDR3 length equals 16 residues. The CDR3 reads CASSFRGILSNQPQHF. CDR3 nucleotides: TGTGCCAGCAGTTTCCGGGGCATACTTAGCAATCAGCCCCAGCATTTT.

There are a few counts of this clonotype. J is TRBJ2-1 and V is TRBV18; D perhaps matches TRBD2 (6 bases). V was shortened by 4 bases and J by 9 bases, with 22 bases between the two germline ends. The CDR3 consists of 16 residues. Germline CDR1 KGHSH, CDR2 LQKENI. The CDR3 DNA is TGTGCCAGCTCACGCGGGACTGTAATATCTTATAGTGAGCAGTTCTTC. Protein sequence: CASSRGTVISYSEQFF.

This clonotype has only a few counts. The CDR3 loop reads CAWSVWGGLRDTEAFF. The CDR3 coding sequence is TGTGCCTGGAGTGTATGGGGGGGCCTACGGGACACTGAAGCTTTCTTT. The chain uses TRBV30 and TRBJ1-1, with D maybe TRBD1 (6 bases). Germline V gene sequence: CDR1 GTSNPN, CDR2 SVGIG (reference sequence). The CDR3 sequence is 16 residues long. The V end was cut by 0 bases, the J end by 3 bases, with 17 bases between. The full variable domain, in which reference TRBV30 and TRBJ1-1 provide the parts outside the CDR3, is SQTIHQWPATLVQPVGSPLSLECTVEGTSNPNLYWYRQAAGRGLQLLFYSVGIGQISSEVPQNLSASRPQDRQFILSSKKLLLSDSGFYLCAWSVWGGLRDTEAFFGQGTRLTVV.

Many counts were recorded for this clonotype. The chain uses TRBV7-2 and TRBJ2-7; D gene unclear. Germline CDR1 and CDR2: SGHTA and FQGNSA. The CDR3 is 15 amino acids. Trimming pared 2 bases from V and 0 bases from J, leaving 11 bases between. The CDR3 spells CASSLYGPRSYEQYF. The CDR3 nucleotides are TGTGCCAGCAGCTTATATGGACCGCGCTCCTACGAGCAGTACTTC.

The rearrangement links TRBV11-2 to TRBJ1-1; tentative D call: TRBD1 (5 bases). CDR1 SGHAT and CDR2 FQNNGV come from the germline V gene. The CDR3 is made up of 13 amino acids. V was cut by 2 bases and J by 11 bases, with 15 bases left in between. The CDR3 bases are TGTGCCAGCAGCTTACGTCAGGACATACGCGCTTTCTTT. Amino acid sequence: CASSLRQDIRAFF. Supplemented by reference TRBV11-2 and TRBJ1-1, the full variable domain reads EAGVAQSPRYKIIEKRQSVAFWCNPISGHATLYWYQQILGQGPKLLIQFQNNGVVDDSQLPKDRFSAERLKGVDSTLKIQPAKLEDSAVYLCASSLRQDIRAFFGQGTRLTVV.

This clonotype has just a few counts. CDR3 loop: CASSYGRAGNQPQHF. CDR3 nucleotide sequence: TGTGCCAGCAGTTACGGCAGGGCAGGCAATCAGCCCCAGCATTTT. The chain uses TRBV6-5 and TRBJ1-5; D might be TRBD1 (5 bases). The CDR3 runs to 15 residues. The V gene lost 2 bases and the J gene lost 2 bases, with 10 bases spanning the gap. The germline gives CDR1 MNHEY, CDR2 SVGAGI.